What follows are 32 T cell receptor beta chains derived from one specimen sequenced in a study of blood T cell repertoires in COVID-19. Sequenced by immunoSEQ multiplex PCR; TCRdb stores in-frame clones only, minus some. This table holds about 270,000 clones, 88% found once. The sequenced sample consisted of PBMCs or T cells enriched from blood (not recorded which). These receptors were taken from a woman aged 40 to 55 with acute COVID-19.

This chain joins TRBV7-9 and TRBJ1-1; D unresolved. V gave up 3 bases and J gave up 1 base, with 6 bases separating them. There are 13 residues in the CDR3. Per the germline V gene, CDR1 is SEHNR and CDR2 is FQNEAQ (reference sequence). This CDR3 reads CASSFAGNTEAFF. The CDR3 DNA is TGTGCCAGCAGCTTTGCCGGGAACACTGAAGCTTTCTTT.

Only a few counts were recorded for this clone. V gene TRBV2 combines with J gene TRBJ1-1, with D perhaps TRBD1 (5 bases). Germline V CDR1 and CDR2: SNHLY, FYNNEI. The CDR3 sequence is 15 residues long. The V and J ends lost 2 bases and 2 bases respectively, with 12 bases between them. The DNA for the CDR3 is TGTGCCAGCAGTGAAATCAGGGTTGTTAACACTGAAGCTTTCTTT. This translates into CASSEIRVVNTEAFF.

This clone was recorded once. The rearrangement joins TRBV30 to TRBJ1-1; perhaps TRBD1 as D (5 bases). Germline CDR1 is GTSNPN and CDR2 is SVGIG (reference sequence). V was pared by 3 bases and J by 3 bases, with 11 bases between. This CDR3 comprises 13 residues. The CDR3, as DNA: TGTGCCTGGAGATGGGGCAGCTACACTGAAGCTTTCTTT. Its protein is CAWRWGSYTEAFF.

The rearrangement uses TRBV3-1 (or the pseudogene TRBV3-2) and TRBJ2-1; 7 bases map to TRBD2. V lost 4 bases and J lost 7; bases outside the gene matches: 16. This CDR3 region has 17 residues. Germline values: CDR1 LGHDT, CDR2 YNNKEL (reference sequence). CDR3 nucleotides: TGTGCCAGCAGCCCGACCGTTGCGGTAGCGGGCCTAAATGAGCAGTTCTTC. It codes for CASSPTVAVAGLNEQFF.

The chain recombines TRBV3-1 (or the pseudogene TRBV3-2) with TRBJ1-2; D possibly corresponds to TRBD1 (6 bases). Germline lookup yields CDR1 LGHDT and CDR2 YNNKEL (reference sequence). CDR3 length equals 15 residues. The V gene lost 2 bases and the J gene lost 8 bases, with 18 bases spanning the gap. CDR3: CASSQSGTLSSGYTF. CDR3 DNA sequence: TGTGCCAGCAGCCAATCCGGGACACTCTCAAGCGGCTACACCTTC.

This chain links TRBV29-1 with TRBJ2-1; the D gene is possibly TRBD2 (5 bases). Germline V CDR1 and CDR2: SQVTM, ANQGSEA. The CDR3 totals 15 residues. Trimming took off 3 bases at V and 0 bases at J, with 12 bases between the two ends. The CDR3 bases are TGCAGCGTTGATCTAGCCCGGAGCTCCTACAATGAGCAGTTCTTC. Translation gives CSVDLARSSYNEQFF.

The chain uses TRBV20-1 and TRBJ1-2; D is unclear. The CDR3 has 10 amino acids. The V gene's germline CDR1 is DFQATT and CDR2 SNEGSKA (reference sequence). The germline V and J ends were trimmed by 7 bases and 3 bases, with 6 bases remaining between them. CDR3 in amino acids: CSGHHYGYTF. CDR3 DNA sequence: TGCAGTGGACATCACTATGGCTACACCTTC.

The chain is built from TRBV29-1 and TRBJ2-4, with 9 bases matching TRBD1. Per the germline V gene, CDR1 is SQVTM and CDR2 is ANQGSEA. The trim removed 6 bases at V and 0 bases at J, leaving 6 bases unmatched. CDR3 length equals 15 residues. CDR3: CSVLTGGTAKNIQYF. CDR3 sequence (DNA): TGCAGCGTGTTAACAGGGGGCACAGCCAAAAACATTCAGTACTTC.

This chain connects TRBV7-3 to TRBJ1-2; a possible D gene is TRBD1 (5 bases). Per germline, CDR1 SGHTA and CDR2 FQGTGA. Between the trimmed V and J ends, which lost 8 bases and 8 bases, there was a span of 18 bases. There are 13 residues in the CDR3. CDR3 sequence reads: CASAARDFQGYTF. In DNA, the CDR3 is TGTGCCAGCGCGGCGAGGGACTTTCAGGGCTACACCTTC.

The V gene is TRBV13, the J gene TRBJ1-1, with TRBD1 matching over 8 bases. The germline V gene has CDR1 PRHDT and CDR2 FYEKMQ (reference sequence). V shed 5 bases, J shed 5 bases, and the junction held 7 bases outside the gene matches. There are 14 residues in the CDR3. This CDR3 is CASSTRQGHTEAFF. The CDR3 nucleotides read TGTGCCAGCAGCACGCGACAGGGGCATACTGAAGCTTTCTTT.

The gene calls are TRBV7-9 and TRBJ2-1; 8 bases align to TRBD1. This CDR3 contains 16 residues. CDR1 and CDR2 from the germline V gene are SEHNR and FQNEAQ (reference sequence). J lost 7 bases, V lost 1 base, and 9 bases had no gene match. The CDR3 spells CASSLGQGLNKNEQFF. The DNA for the CDR3 is TGTGCCAGCAGCTTAGGACAGGGGTTAAACAAAAATGAGCAGTTCTTC.

The rearrangement joins TRBV5-1 to TRBJ1-2; TRBD1 matches 10 bases. J gave up 5 bases and V 4 bases, and 11 bases lay outside the gene matches. CDR3 size: 16 residues. Germline V gene sequence: CDR1 SGHRS, CDR2 YFSETQ. CDR3 coding DNA: TGCGCCAGCAGCCCCGCGACAGGGGGCGCCAGGTATGGCTACACCTTC. It codes for CASSPATGGARYGYTF.

The chain employs TRBV10-2 and TRBJ1-5, with D possibly matching TRBD1 (6 bases). In germline, CDR1 is WSHSY, CDR2 SAAADI. The V end was cut by 0 bases, the J end by 5 bases, with 11 bases between. This CDR3 has 15 amino acids. CDR3 protein: CASSESRWGHQPQHF. For the CDR3, the DNA is TGCGCCAGCAGTGAGTCCCGGTGGGGGCATCAGCCCCAGCATTTT.

The rearrangement uses TRBV5-1 and TRBJ2-1, with D possibly TRBD1 on 5 matching bases. The germline gives CDR1 SGHRS, CDR2 YFSETQ. Trimming shortened V by 0 bases and J by 8 bases, and 18 bases separated the two germline ends. The CDR3 length is 16 residues. CDR3 nucleotides: TGCGCCAGCAGCTTGGTACGGGCCAGGGCCCCCCATGAGCAGTTCTTC. Its translation: CASSLVRARAPHEQFF.

The rearrangement joins TRBV7-9 to TRBJ2-2, with 8 nucleotides matching TRBD1. The CDR3 runs 15 residues. V gave up 5 bases and J gave up 4 bases; unmatched junction bases: 6. Germline V gene lookup returns CDR1 SEHNR and CDR2 FQNEAQ (reference sequence). The CDR3 coding sequence is TGTGCCAGCAGCAGCCAAACAGGGGGCACCGGGGAGCTGTTTTTT. Amino acids: CASSSQTGGTGELFF.

This clone was recorded only once. The chain is built from TRBV18 and TRBJ1-5, with 7 bases that match TRBD1. Germline lookup yields CDR1 KGHSH and CDR2 LQKENI. The CDR3 consists of 15 residues. V was pared by 5 bases and J by 3 bases, with 7 bases of the junction left unmatched. The CDR3 DNA reads TGTGCCAGCTCAGAAGCGACAGGGTTCAATCAGCCCCAGCATTTT. It encodes CASSEATGFNQPQHF. Full variable domain (outside the CDR3, taken from reference TRBV18 and TRBJ1-5): NAGVMQNPRHLVRRRGQEARLRCSPMKGHSHVYWYRQLPEEGLKFMVYLQKENIIDESGMPKERFSAEFPKEGPSILRIQQVVRGDSAAYFCASSEATGFNQPQHFGDGTRLSIL.

The chain combines TRBV18 with TRBJ1-1; weak D call: TRBD1 (5 bases). V shed 3 bases and J shed 4 bases, with 15 bases lying between them. Germline V lookup: CDR1 KGHSH, CDR2 LQKENI. The CDR3 contains 15 residues. The chain's CDR3 is CASSPDSSLGTEAFF. The DNA for the CDR3 is TGTGCCAGCTCACCTGACAGCTCACTGGGCACTGAAGCTTTCTTT.

The rearrangement joins TRBV7-9 to TRBJ1-5; the D gene is possibly TRBD1 (6 bases). CDR3 length: 13 amino acids. The ends were cut back, 3 bases at V and 9 bases at J, with 12 bases in the middle. Germline CDR1 SEHNR, CDR2 FQNEAQ (reference sequence). The CDR3 spells CASSFEGGRPQHF. The CDR3 DNA reads as TGTGCCAGCAGCTTTGAGGGGGGGCGGCCCCAGCATTTT.

The chain is built from TRBV5-1 and TRBJ1-2; D is unclear. The CDR3 spans 17 residues. Germline loops: CDR1 SGHRS, CDR2 YFSETQ. Between the trimmed V and J ends, which lost 0 bases and 4 bases, there was a span of 19 bases. The CDR3 nucleotides read TGCGCCAGCAGCTTGGCCTCGGGCACGAGGGCGATCTATGGCTACACCTTC. As protein: CASSLASGTRAIYGYTF.

The chain's CDR3 is CASTRTGDSKNIQYF. DNA of the CDR3: TGTGCCAGCACAAGGACAGGGGACTCCAAAAACATTCAGTACTTC. The chain recombines TRBV25-1 with TRBJ2-4; TRBD1 aligns across 9 bases. The V and J ends lost 7 bases and 2 bases, in that order; junction bases with no gene match: 6. Germline assignment: CDR1 MGHDK and CDR2 SYGVNS. The CDR3 has 15 residues.

V and J are TRBV7-9 and TRBJ2-3, with D possibly being TRBD1 (6 bases). Germline V gene lookup returns CDR1 SEHNR and CDR2 FQNEAQ (reference sequence). V was clipped by 1 base and J by 4 bases, with 12 bases between them. This CDR3 is 15 amino acids long. The CDR3 loop is CASSLVGGRADTQYF. The CDR3 DNA reads as TGTGCCAGCAGCTTAGTTGGGGGCCGAGCAGATACGCAGTATTTT.

The V and J genes are TRBV3-1 (or the pseudogene TRBV3-2) and TRBJ1-2; D may be TRBD1 (6 bases). The CDR3 consists of 15 residues. Trimming removed 3 bases from V and 3 bases from J, with 14 bases in between. The germline CDR1 and CDR2 sequences are LGHDT and YNNKEL (reference sequence). This CDR3 is CASSQRGGYDYGYTF. Written as DNA, the CDR3 is TGTGCCAGCAGCCAGAGAGGGGGTTACGACTATGGCTACACCTTC.

V gene TRBV9 combines with J gene TRBJ2-3, with D possibly being TRBD2 (5 bases). The germline CDR1 and CDR2 sequences are SGDLS and YYNGEE. The CDR3 totals 16 residues. The V and J ends lost 0 bases and 1 base respectively, with 12 bases between them. The CDR3 DNA reads TGTGCCAGCAGCGTAGTGGTGGGAGCCGGCACAGATACGCAGTATTTT. Protein: CASSVVVGAGTDTQYF.

This sequence joins TRBV5-1 and TRBJ2-1, with a weak D call TRBD1 (5 bases). V was clipped by 4 bases and J by 5 bases, with 13 bases between them. In germline, CDR1 is SGHRS, CDR2 YFSETQ. The CDR3 runs to 14 residues. The CDR3 nucleotides read TGCGCCAGCAGCCCCCAGGGTATTAACAATGAGCAGTTCTTC. Amino acids: CASSPQGINNEQFF.

This chain uses TRBV27 with TRBJ1-5; TRBD1 might be the D (5 bases). V dropped 3 bases and J dropped 6 bases, with 6 bases sitting between them. Germline V lookup: CDR1 MNHEY, CDR2 SMNVEV (reference sequence). This CDR3 spans 12 amino acids. The CDR3 reads CASSLGGQPQHF. The CDR3 bases are TGTGCCAGCAGTTTGGGGGGTCAGCCCCAGCATTTT.

The chain is built from TRBV19 and TRBJ2-1; 7 bases are a match to TRBD2. CDR1 is LNHDA and CDR2 is SQIVND in the germline V gene (reference sequence). This CDR3 region has 13 residues. With 4 bases clipped from V and 8 bases from J, the junction kept 5 bases outside the gene matches. The CDR3 nucleotides read TGTGCCAGTAGTACCCGGGAGGCGGATGAGCAGTTCTTC. Translated, it gives CASSTREADEQFF. Complete variable domain (other parts from reference TRBV19 and TRBJ2-1): DGGITQSPKYLFRKEGQNVTLSCEQNLNHDAMYWYRQDPGQGLRLIYYSQIVNDFQKGDIAEGYSVSREKKESFPLTVTSAQKNPTAFYLCASSTREADEQFFGPGTRLTVL.

The CDR3 loop is CASSNSGRGNEQFF. CDR3 in DNA: TGTGCCAGCAGCAACAGCGGCAGGGGCAATGAGCAGTTCTTC. The chain uses TRBV21-1 and TRBJ2-1; the table names TRBD1, a call not compared with the DNA. TRBV21-1 is a pseudogene locus. The CDR3 covers 14 residues.

This chain links TRBV28 with TRBJ1-3; 10 nucleotides line up with TRBD1. The CDR3 length is 16 residues. V gave up 4 bases and J gave up 3 bases; unmatched junction bases: 6. The germline CDR1 and CDR2 sequences are MDHEN and SYDVKM. CDR3 sequence: CASSSGQGGGGNTIYF. CDR3 sequence (DNA): TGTGCCAGCAGTTCTGGACAGGGGGGAGGTGGAAACACCATATATTTT.

The chain employs TRBV5-1 and TRBJ2-3, with 14 positions matching TRBD2. With 4 bases clipped from V and 1 base from J, the junction kept 11 bases outside the gene matches. Germline values: CDR1 SGHRS, CDR2 YFSETQ. CDR3 length: 19 residues. CDR3 loop: CASSHGLAGGLSGTDTQYF. The CDR3 bases are TGCGCCAGCAGCCACGGACTAGCGGGAGGTCTCTCTGGCACAGATACGCAGTATTTT. Full variable domain (rest looked up from reference TRBV5-1 and TRBJ2-3): KAGVTQTPRYLIKTRGQQVTLSCSPISGHRSVSWYQQTPGQGLQFLFEYFSETQRNKGNFPGRFSGRQFSNSRSEMNVSTLELGDSALYLCASSHGLAGGLSGTDTQYFGPGTRLTVL.

The chain has TRBV1 and TRBJ2-7; the table names TRBD2, a call not compared with the DNA. TRBV1 is listed as a pseudogene. The CDR3 runs to 18 residues. The CDR3 DNA sequence: TGCACCAGCAGCCAAATCCCCCCCTCGCGGAGCCTGGAAGTTGAGCAGTACTTC. Protein: CTSSQIPPSRSLEVEQYF.

The chain combines TRBV28 with TRBJ2-6; possibly TRBD1 for D (6 bases). Looked up from germline, CDR1 is MDHEN and CDR2 is SYDVKM. V lost 3 bases, J lost 0 bases, and 18 bases lay in between. The CDR3 runs to 19 residues. The CDR3 nucleotides read TGTGCCAGCAGTTTTGTAGGGGGATGGGAAAGCTCTGGGGCCAACGTCCTGACTTTC. It encodes CASSFVGGWESSGANVLTF.

The V gene is TRBV24-1, the J gene TRBJ1-5; TRBD1 matches 9 bases. CDR1 is KGHDR, CDR2 SFDVKD, per germline. This CDR3 has 18 amino acids. Losses at the gene ends were 5 bases for V and 5 bases for J; bases not matched to a gene: 15. CDR3 coding DNA: TGTGCCACCAGTGGTACCGTTGGGGACAGGGAATTGGATCAGCCCCAGCATTTT. Translation: CATSGTVGDRELDQPQHF.